Detailed here is one T cell receptor beta chain. Its antigen specificity is not known. No much larger clonotype is one base removed from it; base qualities were not supplied. This specimen comes from a study of vaccination and CD4 T cells after COVID-19 (dated by TCRdb to 2022 to 2024). Context from the whole study: Every convalescent patient had a positive nasal swab PCR test for SARS-CoV-2, with mild disease in about 9 patients and severe disease in one. The convalescent cohort included six males and four females, with two Hispanic individuals, seven Caucasians, two Asians and one multiracial person. Participants received two doses of either the Pfizer-BioNTech BNT162b2 vaccine (n=8) or the Moderna mRNA-1273 vaccine (n=2). Post-COVID blood samples were collected from convalescent patients a median of approximately 100 days after diagnosis, with a range of roughly 30 to 161 days. Post-vaccine blood samples were taken a median of approximately 76 days after the second vaccine dose, with a range of 14 to 241 days. For three convalescent patients, samples were collected at an early post-vaccination timepoint (day 14) as well as at a late post-vaccination timepoint (days 161 to 241). Overlapping spike peptide pools from SARS-CoV-2 and from the common cold coronaviruses HCoV-NL63, HCoV-OC43 and HCoV-229E were used as culture stimuli. In control cultures, a CEFX viral epitope pool was used as positive control, an HIV-1 Nef peptide pool was used as negative control, or no peptide was added. The spike-specific CD4+ TCR repertoire was compared before and after mRNA vaccination in approximately ten COVID-19 convalescent patients and a few infection-naive healthy vaccine recipients.

General study outcomes and caveats: The number of convalescent patients in the study was relatively small, and the study did not examine early timepoints following natural infection. An increase in the median number of SARS-CoV-2-reactive clonotypes from 21 after infection to approximately 41 after vaccination was observed, but the change was not found to be significant. Of the vaccine-specific clones found in convalescent patients, nearly all (304 of 307) were mono-reactive for SARS-CoV-2 spike instead of being cross-reactive with common cold coronaviruses. Among the post-vaccine SARS-CoV-2-reactive clones in convalescent patients, a median around 90% showed up only after vaccination, which suggests vaccine-specific priming.

This specimen's time point label, interpreted: late sampling 161 to 241 days after vaccination in a few convalescent patients. The sample's treatment or condition, from its label and the paper: approximately 10-day PBMC culture with coronavirus spike peptide pools or control peptides (ViraFEST assay). The ViraFEST assay, used in the study, expanded antigen-specific T cells with peptide pools and then identified the expanded clonotypes through TCR sequencing. The convalescent patients' positive SARS-CoV-2 PCR tests were from March to December 2020, which was before the Alpha, Beta and Delta variants emerged in the United States. Each well held about 2 million PBMCs cultured in IMDM containing about 5% human AB serum and around 9.2 IU/ml IL-2, with around 9.7 ug/ml peptide pools added. On days 3 and 7, half of the culture medium was replaced with fresh IL-2-containing medium. After approximately eleven days of culture, CD4+ T cells were isolated by negative selection using the EasySep CD4+ T cell isolation kit. Ficoll-Paque Plus gradient centrifugation was used to isolate PBMCs from whole blood, and the isolated PBMCs were then either used fresh or cryopreserved at -140C. In general, triplicate wells were set up for every culture condition.

The CDR3 contains 14 residues, cysteine and phenylalanine counted. CDR3 DNA only is kept here, 42 bases in frame from base 1. CDR1 and CDR2 are read off the germline V gene as MNHNS and SASEGT. Trimming takes 6 bases off V and 3 bases off J; junction bases not matched to a gene: 6. Library preparation employed PCR. At the Johns Hopkins FTIC core, DNA from the cultured CD4+ T cells underwent TCR sequencing with the Oncomine TCR Beta short-read assay. Genomic DNA was extracted from the cultured CD4+ T cells with the QIAamp micro DNA kit. Oncomine TCR Beta libraries made from cultured CD4+ T cells were pooled using unique dual indexes and sequenced on an Illumina iSeq 100. Per the authors' processing: Non-productive sequences were removed, and CDR3s not starting with C, not ending with F or W, or shorter than 7 amino acids were discarded. The MANAFEST web application identified antigen-specific clonotypes by comparing peptide-stimulated wells against reference wells and other culture wells. Positive clones required FDR below 0.05, an odds ratio above 5, and productive frequency above 0.1% in at least two of three replicate wells. Clonotypes that were significantly expanded in both SARS-CoV-2 spike wells and at least one common cold coronavirus spike condition were defined as cross-reactive. Levenshtein distances (stringdist) and unrooted phylogenetic trees (ape) in R version 3.6.1 were used to assess CDR3 homology. In TCRdb, the public reads were trimmed at Q25 with fastp and aligned with MiXCR, with productive beta chains retained. Each CDR3 protein appears once, grouped with its most common genes and DNA. What appears here as the V and J calls and clone size reflects TCRdb's work, not the paper's. The sample data list more than 15,000 distinct CDR3 sequences, and under 60% of these were observed just once. Together, the top ten hold less than 20% of the sample.

The receptor was derived from a human donor who had recovered from COVID-19. The specimen was CD4+ T cells from blood, cultured in vitro, collected about 7 months after SARS-CoV-2 vaccination. The chain uses TRBV6-1 and TRBJ1-2, with 8 middle bases fitting TRBD1. In nucleotide form, the sequence is TGTGCCAGCAGCCGCGGACAGGGCGACTATGGCTACACCTTC. Its translation reads: CASSRGQGDYGYTF.